These T cell receptor beta chains were read from a single sample in a study of T cell repertoires in cytomegalovirus infection. TCRdb reprocessed the reads via MiXCR and lists one record per CDR3 protein. In the table there are about 150,000 distinct CDR3 sequences, about 15% of which are singletons. Sequences were obtained from CD8+ T cells from PBMCs. The origin of the receptors is a human donor in good health (CMV status not recorded). Some clones in this sample may be carry-over from other donors' samples. Both conserved end residues are part of each CDR3. A D gene is named only where the DNA matches it firmly. Clone size, where shown, is once, few, many, or a class for clones that have expanded.

TRBD1 TRBJ1-5 . TRBV2 CASSERTGTQPQHF TGTGCCAGCAGTGAACGGACAGGGACTCAGCCCCAGCATTTT
TRBD2 TRBJ2-1 few TRBV20-1 CSARGVAGWYNEQFF TGCAGTGCTAGAGGAGTAGCGGGATGGTACAATGAGCAGTTCTTC
TRBD2 TRBJ2-7 few TRBV10-3 CAISESSGVSYEQYF TGTGCCATCAGTGAGTCTAGCGGGGTCTCCTACGAGCAGTACTTC
. TRBJ1-2 few TRBV7-9 CASSALAGAGNYGYTF TGTGCCAGCAGCGCTCTGGCGGGGGCGGGTAACTATGGCTACACCTTC
. TRBJ1-5 . TRBV4-1 CASSQTDSSNQPQHF TGCGCCAGCAGCCAGACAGACAGTAGCAATCAGCCCCAGCATTTT
TRBD1 TRBJ2-7 . TRBV7-8 CASSLPGQGIYEQYF TGTGCCAGCAGCTTACCGGGACAGGGCATCTACGAGCAGTACTTC
TRBD2 TRBJ2-1 few TRBV6-6 CASSTPGLAGSLEQFF TGTGCCAGCAGTACCCCGGGACTAGCGGGAAGTCTTGAGCAGTTCTTC
. TRBJ1-5 . TRBV20-1 CSARDTRDAHNQPQHF TGCAGTGCTAGAGACACTCGGGACGCGCACAATCAGCCCCAGCATTTT
. TRBJ2-1 . TRBV6-2/TRBV6-3 CASSPGRESYNEQFF TGTGCCAGCAGCCCCGGCAGGGAGTCCTACAATGAGCAGTTCTTC
. TRBJ1-6 . TRBV7-2 CASSRRDRLHF TGTGCCAGCAGTCGCCGGGACCGACTCCACTTT
. TRBJ2-1 few TRBV6-2/TRBV6-3 CASSYRQDSYNEQFF TGTGCCAGCAGTTACAGGCAGGACTCCTACAATGAGCAGTTCTTC
. TRBJ1-5 . TRBV4-1 CASSYRVANQPQHF TGCGCCAGCAGCTACAGGGTCGCGAATCAGCCCCAGCATTTT
TRBD2 TRBJ2-2 . TRBV11-2 CASSSTGTSGFTGELFF TGTGCCAGCAGCTCGACCGGGACTAGCGGCTTCACCGGGGAGCTGTTTTTT
TRBD2 TRBJ2-1 . TRBV7-8 CASSSGGSGINEQFF TGTGCCAGCAGCTCCGGGGGTAGCGGGATCAATGAGCAGTTCTTC
. TRBJ1-1 many TRBV12-3/TRBV12-4 CASSYGREAFF TGTGCCAGCAGTTACGGCAGAGAAGCTTTCTTT
. TRBJ1-1 . TRBV20-1 CSARLADGETEAFF TGCAGTGCTAGATTGGCGGATGGGGAGACTGAAGCTTTCTTT
. TRBJ2-3 . TRBV12-3/TRBV12-4 CASSFVRPGPRGTQYF TGTGCCAGCAGTTTCGTTAGGCCAGGGCCACGAGGGACGCAGTATTTT
TRBD2 TRBJ2-2 . TRBV28 CASIQPPGGNTGELFF TGTGCCAGCATCCAACCTCCGGGGGGGAACACCGGGGAGCTGTTTTTT
. TRBJ2-5 . TRBV6-5 CASSYRLKETQYF TGTGCCAGCAGTTACCGACTAAAAGAGACCCAGTACTTC
TRBD1 TRBJ2-7 . TRBV28 CASSLRGTGAYEQYF TGTGCCAGCAGTTTGAGAGGGACAGGGGCCTACGAGCAGTACTTC
. TRBJ2-7 . TRBV28 CASNQRWAAGHTFEQYF TGTGCCAGCAACCAACGCTGGGCCGCAGGCCATACCTTCGAGCAGTACTTC
TRBD1 TRBJ1-1 many TRBV7-2 CASSLARDRGEAFF TGTGCCAGCAGCTTAGCCCGGGACAGGGGAGAAGCTTTCTTT
. TRBJ2-4 . TRBV7-2 CASSLNRGGAPPGNIQYF TGTGCCAGCAGCCTCAACCGAGGCGGGGCCCCCCCAGGAAACATTCAGTACTTC
TRBD1 TRBJ2-2 . TRBV7-9 CASSPQQGTGELFF TGTGCCAGCAGCCCGCAACAGGGGACCGGGGAGCTGTTTTTT
. TRBJ2-1 . TRBV6-2/TRBV6-3 CASSYLQTNTFYNEQFF TGTGCCAGCAGTTACTTGCAGACTAACACATTCTACAATGAGCAGTTCTTC
. TRBJ2-7 . TRBV5-6 CASSLGIGEQYF TGTGCCAGCAGCTTGGGGATCGGCGAGCAGTACTTC
TRBD1 TRBJ1-6 few TRBV7-6 CASSPRQGMDDSPLHF TGTGCCAGCAGCCCCAGACAGGGAATGGACGATTCACCCCTCCACTTT
TRBD2 TRBJ2-1 . TRBV15 CATTPGLANHEQFF TGTGCCACCACTCCGGGACTAGCGAACCATGAGCAGTTCTTC
TRBD2 TRBJ2-1 few TRBV4-3 CASSLSGTSGSFAF TGCGCCAGCAGCCTTTCCGGGACTAGCGGGAGCTTCGCCTTC